This T cell receptor (beta chain) comes out of a study of shared clonotypes between healthy human individuals. Study overall: CD8 memory received one plate per donor, CD8 naive two, CD4 memory three and CD4 naive three.

CDR1 and CDR2 (germline): ENHRY, SYGVKD. The CDR3 is made up of 16 amino acids. Trimming pared 5 bases from V and 3 bases from J, leaving 19 bases between. Details on this clone: Its antigen is unidentified.

Data came from immunoSEQ multiplex PCR; TCRdb stores just in-frame clones and leaves some out. The sample lists 2,500,000 or so clones; 85% to 95% were seen once. Points from the study as a whole: Despite large depth, sorted-subset datasets appeared incompletely sequenced.

The sequenced sample was naive CD4+ T cells from PBMCs. The subset here: CD45RA+ positively selected. J is TRBJ1-1 and V is TRBV10-3; D is ambiguous. The TCR comes from a man aged 18-30 years in good health. Some clones in this sample may be carry-over from other donors' samples. The CDR3 loop is CAISQGSYYGDTEAFF. As DNA, the CDR3 is TGTGCCATCAGTCAAGGGTCATACTATGGGGACACTGAAGCTTTCTTT.